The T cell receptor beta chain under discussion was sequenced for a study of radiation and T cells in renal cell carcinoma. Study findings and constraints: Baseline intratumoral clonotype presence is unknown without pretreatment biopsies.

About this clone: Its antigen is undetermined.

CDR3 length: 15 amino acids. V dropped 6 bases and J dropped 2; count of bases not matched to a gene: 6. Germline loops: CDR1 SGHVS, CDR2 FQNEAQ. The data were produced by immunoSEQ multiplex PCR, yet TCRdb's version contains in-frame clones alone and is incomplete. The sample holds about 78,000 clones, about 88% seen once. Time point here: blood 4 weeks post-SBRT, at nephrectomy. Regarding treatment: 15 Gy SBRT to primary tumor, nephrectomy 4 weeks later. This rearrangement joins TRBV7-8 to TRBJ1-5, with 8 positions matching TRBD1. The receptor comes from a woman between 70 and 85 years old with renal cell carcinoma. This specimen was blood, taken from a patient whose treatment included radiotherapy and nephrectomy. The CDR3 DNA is TGTGCCAGCAGAGCAGGGGGCGCAGGCAATCAGCCCCAGCATTTT. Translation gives CASRAGGAGNQPQHF.